This T cell receptor beta chain derives from a study of identical twins. TCRdb redid the calling of the 5' RACE reads with MiXCR, one entry per CDR3 protein. The repertoire holds approximately 700,000 distinct CDR3 sequences, 18% seen once, with around 13% in the top ten. The same specimen was also included in a second study, on T cells expressing NK-cell markers.

This sequence originates from a woman aged 18-29 years in good health. The sequenced sample was PBMCs.

The CDR3 here is CSATDRLNTGELFF. The CDR3 DNA follows: TGCAGTGCTACGGACAGATTGAACACCGGGGAGCTGTTTTTT. This chain uses TRBV20-1 with TRBJ2-2, with D possibly TRBD1 on 6 matching bases. Germline V gene lookup returns CDR1 DFQATT and CDR2 SNEGSKA (reference sequence). Trimming cost V 4 bases and J 1 base, with 10 bases left between them. This CDR3 comprises 14 residues.